This T cell receptor (beta chain) is from a study of T-cell reconstitution after alpha-beta-depleted transplantation in children. It was with unique molecular identifiers that the TCRbeta library was prepared. TCRdb fed the PCR reads into MiXCR, producing one record per CDR3 protein. The profile shows hundreds of thousands of distinct CDR3 sequences, around 9.9% of them singletons. Broader study findings: About two months after transplant, alpha-beta T cells reportedly came from several hundred expanded graft clones.

The CDR3 extends over 12 amino acids. V was trimmed by 5 bases and J by 1 base, leaving 8 bases between them. In germline, CDR1 is SQVTM, CDR2 ANQGSEA. This clonotype was counted at least ten times. The target antigen is unknown. Sequenced here: PBMCs, sampled before TCRalphabeta/CD19-depleted stem cell transplant. The TCR originated in a child under three years old with acute myeloid leukemia, due to receive a stem cell transplant. The chain joins TRBV29-1 to TRBJ2-5, with unresolved D. CDR3 in amino acids: CSVRPSQETQYF. DNA of the CDR3: TGCAGCGTTAGACCCAGCCAAGAGACCCAGTACTTC.